The 32 T cell receptor beta chains given below trace back to one sample, sequenced in a study of blood T cell repertoires in COVID-19. Assay: immunoSEQ multiplex PCR; the TCRdb copy retains only in-frame clones and omits some. The sample carries about 80,000 clones, around 90% recorded once. The sample consisted of peripheral blood. These receptors were obtained from a man in his 70s with acute or convalescent COVID-19.

In this sample, this clone turned up once. The gene calls are TRBV27 and TRBJ1-2; D not certain. The V gene's germline CDR1 is MNHEY and CDR2 SMNVEV (reference sequence). Trimming removed 4 bases from V and 8 bases from J, with 11 bases in between. CDR3 length: 12 amino acids. CDR3 DNA: TGTGCCAGCAGTTCGCATGGGCGCGGCTACACCTTC. Translated, it gives CASSSHGRGYTF.

This rearrangement joins TRBV9 to TRBJ2-2, with 8 bases identical to TRBD1. The CDR3 is 15 amino acids. In germline, CDR1 is SGDLS, CDR2 YYNGEE. V dropped 4 bases and J dropped 0; count of bases not matched to a gene: 2. CDR3 amino acids: CASSSQGANTGELFF. CDR3 DNA: TGTGCCAGCAGCTCACAGGGGGCGAACACCGGGGAGCTGTTTTTT. The full variable domain, completed using reference TRBV9 and TRBJ2-2, is DSGVTQTPKHLITATGQRVTLRCSPRSGDLSVYWYQQSLDQGLQFLIQYYNGEERAKGNILERFSAQQFPDLHSELNLSSLELGDSALYFCASSSQGANTGELFFGEGSRLTVL.

The CDR3 reads CASSLGPPGQGIYGYTF. In DNA form, the CDR3 reads TGTGCCAGCAGCTTAGGGCCTCCGGGACAGGGGATCTATGGCTACACCTTC. This chain links TRBV7-3 with TRBJ1-2, with TRBD1 identical over 10 bases. This CDR3 comprises 17 residues. Per the germline V gene, CDR1 is SGHTA and CDR2 is FQGTGA. After removal of 2 bases from V and 4 bases from J, the junction contained 10 bases not matched to a gene.

The V call is TRBV5-1, the J call TRBJ2-3, with 7 bases aligning to TRBD2. J was trimmed by 3 bases and V by 4 bases; bases with no gene match: 11. Germline V gene sequence: CDR1 SGHRS, CDR2 YFSETQ. This CDR3 has 16 residues. The CDR3 nucleotides are TGCGCCAGCAGCATTGGACTAGTCGTGAGTACAGATACGCAGTATTTT. Its translation: CASSIGLVVSTDTQYF.

The rearrangement uses TRBV27 and TRBJ1-5; D is ambiguous. CDR1 and CDR2 from the germline V gene are MNHEY and SMNVEV (reference sequence). Trimming cost V 5 bases and J 7 bases, with 15 bases left between them. This CDR3 comprises 14 residues. CDR3 amino acids: CASSEGGGLQPQHF. Here the CDR3 DNA reads TGTGCCAGCAGTGAGGGAGGAGGGTTGCAGCCCCAGCATTTT.

The V call is TRBV7-2, the J call TRBJ1-1; no clear D. The CDR3 runs 14 residues. The V gene's germline CDR1 is SGHTA and CDR2 FQGNSA. V was shortened by 0 bases and J by 1 base, with 6 bases between the two germline ends. The CDR3: CASSLALRNTEAFF. Written as DNA, the CDR3 is TGTGCCAGCAGCTTAGCTCTCAGGAACACTGAAGCTTTCTTT. The complete variable domain, with remaining parts taken from reference TRBV7-2 and TRBJ1-1, reads GAGVSQSPSNKVTEKGKDVELRCDPISGHTALYWYRQSLGQGLEFLIYFQGNSAPDKSGLPSDRFSAERTGGSVSTLTIQRTQQEDSAVYLCASSLALRNTEAFFGQGTRLTVV.

This clone was picked up one time. The chain couples TRBV7-8 to TRBJ2-7; D perhaps matches TRBD1 (6 bases). The V gene's germline CDR1 is SGHVS and CDR2 FQNEAQ. There are 12 residues in the CDR3. V dropped 5 bases and J dropped 5 bases, with 10 bases sitting between them. The CDR3 DNA reads TGTGCCAGCAGCCAAACAGGGAACGAGCAGTACTTC. Translation: CASSQTGNEQYF. Based on the CDR3 plus reference TRBV7-8 and TRBJ2-7, the full variable domain is GAGVSQSPRYKVAKRGQDVALRCDPISGHVSLFWYQQALGQGPEFLTYFQNEAQLDKSGLPSDRFFAERPEGSVSTLKIQRTQQEDSAVYLCASSQTGNEQYFGPGTRLTVT.

The V gene is TRBV29-1, the J gene TRBJ2-7; 9 nucleotides align to TRBD1. The CDR3 extends over 15 amino acids. Unmatched junction bases numbered 14, after V lost 4 bases and J lost 7 bases. The V gene's germline CDR1 is SQVTM and CDR2 ANQGSEA. CDR3 sequence (DNA): TGCAGCGTTGTAGGGGGACAGGGATTAAGAGGGGAGCAGTACTTC. It translates to CSVVGGQGLRGEQYF.

The chain employs TRBV19 and TRBJ2-1, with TRBD1 identical over 7 bases. The CDR3 length is 15 residues. V shed 1 base and J 6 bases; nucleotides not matched to a gene: 6. Germline V CDR1 and CDR2: LNHDA, SQIVND (reference sequence). The CDR3 DNA reads TGTGCCAGTAGTATAGCGGCAGGGGGATTCAATGAGCAGTTCTTC. Protein product: CASSIAAGGFNEQFF. The full variable domain, in which reference TRBV19 and TRBJ2-1 provide the parts outside the CDR3, is DGGITQSPKYLFRKEGQNVTLSCEQNLNHDAMYWYRQDPGQGLRLIYYSQIVNDFQKGDIAEGYSVSREKKESFPLTVTSAQKNPTAFYLCASSIAAGGFNEQFFGPGTRLTVL.

The CDR3 nucleotides read TGTGCCAGCAGTGATTCTAGAGGGTATGAAAAACTGTTTTTT. Its translation: CASSDSRGYEKLFF. The chain is built from TRBV25-1 and TRBJ1-4, with D unclear. The CDR3 has 14 residues. The V gene lost 3 bases and the J gene lost 6 bases, with 11 bases spanning the gap. The germline CDR1 and CDR2 sequences are MGHDK and SYGVNS.

The rearrangement links TRBV10-3 to TRBJ2-7, with 11 bases that match TRBD1. The CDR3 sequence is 16 residues long. J lost 2 bases, V lost 4 bases, and 7 bases had no gene match. Looked up from germline, CDR1 is ENHRY and CDR2 is SYGVKD. For the CDR3, the DNA is TGTGCCATCAGTGGGGCCAGGACAGGGGGCACCTACGAGCAGTACTTC. Amino acid sequence: CAISGARTGGTYEQYF.

V usage is TRBV4-3 and J usage is TRBJ2-5; a weak D match, TRBD2 (5 bases). The V gene's germline CDR1 is LGHNA and CDR2 YSLEER. Deletions cut 2 bases from V and 4 bases from J, with 11 bases between. The CDR3 contains 14 residues. Here the CDR3 DNA reads TGCGCCAGCAGCCAATTCAACCGGGGAGAGACCCAGTACTTC. Translating it yields CASSQFNRGETQYF.

J is TRBJ2-1 and V is TRBV9, with 8 bases aligning to TRBD1. V gave up 0 bases and J gave up 10 bases; unmatched junction bases: 9. This CDR3 is built from 15 residues. Germline assignment: CDR1 SGDLS and CDR2 YYNGEE. The DNA of the CDR3 is TGTGCCAGCAGCGTAGTGGCTCAGGGGGCGCTCGAGCAGTTCTTC. This sequence encodes CASSVVAQGALEQFF.

V is TRBV6-5 and J is TRBJ1-1, with D maybe TRBD1 (5 bases). The CDR3 spans 13 residues. The ends were cut back, 4 bases at V and 7 bases at J, with 13 bases in the middle. The V gene's germline CDR1 is MNHEY and CDR2 SVGAGI. CDR3 sequence: CASSLGVGNEAFF. CDR3 nucleotide sequence: TGTGCCAGCAGTTTAGGGGTTGGAAATGAAGCTTTCTTT.

This clone was seen a handful of times. This chain uses TRBV12-3 or TRBV12-4 with TRBJ1-1; possibly TRBD1 for D (5 bases). The V gene lost 3 bases and the J gene lost 6 bases, with 8 bases spanning the gap. The CDR3 runs to 12 residues. The CDR3 loop reads CASSFAGAEAFF. The CDR3 bases are TGTGCCAGCAGTTTCGCGGGGGCTGAAGCTTTCTTT.

This chain links TRBV6-5 with TRBJ1-5, with D possibly matching TRBD1 (5 bases). Trimming left V 8 bases short and J 6 bases short, with 20 bases between. Germline CDR1 MNHEY, CDR2 SVGAGI. The CDR3 consists of 15 residues. The CDR3 nucleotides are TGTGCCAGCTCCACCAACCGGGGGGTGACTCAGCCCCAGCATTTT. It translates to CASSTNRGVTQPQHF.

The chain couples TRBV19 to TRBJ2-7; tentative D call: TRBD2 (6 bases). V was clipped by 1 base and J by 0 bases, with 7 bases between them. Germline CDR1 reads LNHDA; CDR2 reads SQIVND (reference sequence). The CDR3 is 14 amino acids. The CDR3 spells CASSIGTNSYEQYF. DNA for the CDR3: TGTGCCAGTAGTATAGGGACTAACTCCTACGAGCAGTACTTC. Combining the CDR3 with reference TRBV19 and TRBJ2-7 gives the whole variable domain DGGITQSPKYLFRKEGQNVTLSCEQNLNHDAMYWYRQDPGQGLRLIYYSQIVNDFQKGDIAEGYSVSREKKESFPLTVTSAQKNPTAFYLCASSIGTNSYEQYFGPGTRLTVT.

The count of this clone is one. The gene calls are TRBV6-2 or TRBV6-3 and TRBJ1-5; 7 bases fit TRBD1. CDR3 size: 16 residues. Germline CDR1 and CDR2: MNHEY and SVGEGT. After removal of 1 base from V and 4 bases from J, the junction contained 7 bases not matched to a gene. The CDR3 DNA reads as TGTGCCAGCAGTTACTTGGGACAGAGGAAGAATCAGCCCCAGCATTTT. Residues: CASSYLGQRKNQPQHF.

This chain links TRBV5-6 with TRBJ1-4; D not certain. Per the germline V gene, CDR1 is SGHDT and CDR2 is YYEEEE. V was cut by 0 bases and J by 8 bases, with 11 bases left in between. This CDR3 region has 14 residues. The chain's CDR3 is CASSLVEGKEKLFF. The CDR3 DNA is TGTGCCAGCAGCTTGGTGGAGGGAAAAGAAAAACTGTTTTTT.

About this clone: Within the sample, other DNA sequences also encode this same CDR3. The genes are TRBV18 and TRBJ2-7; 10 nucleotides align to TRBD2. Looked up from germline, CDR1 is KGHSH and CDR2 is LQKENI. This CDR3 has 15 amino acids. J was trimmed by 3 bases and V by 3 bases; bases with no gene match: 5. The CDR3 nucleotides are TGTGCCAGCTCACCTGGACTAGCGGCGAGCTACGAGCAGTACTTC. This translates into CASSPGLAASYEQYF.

This chain links TRBV11-2 with TRBJ2-1, with D maybe TRBD1 (6 bases). Germline V gene lookup returns CDR1 SGHAT and CDR2 FQNNGV. The CDR3 totals 14 residues. Trimming shortened V by 5 bases and J by 4 bases, and 12 bases separated the two germline ends. DNA of the CDR3: TGTGCCAGCAGCGGGGGCAGGATATACAATGAGCAGTTCTTC. This encodes CASSGGRIYNEQFF.

The chain uses TRBV5-1 and TRBJ2-2; tentative D call: TRBD1 (5 bases). The V gene's germline CDR1 is SGHRS and CDR2 YFSETQ. The CDR3 is made up of 14 amino acids. Trimming shortened V by 2 bases and J by 5 bases, and 10 bases separated the two germline ends. The CDR3 spells CASSFGASTGELFF. CDR3 bases: TGCGCCAGCAGCTTTGGGGCTAGTACCGGGGAGCTGTTTTTT.

The chain uses TRBV30 and TRBJ1-5; D gene uncertain. CDR1 and CDR2 (germline): GTSNPN, SVGIG (reference sequence). V lost 1 base to trimming and J lost 5 bases, with 12 bases between them. This CDR3 is 14 amino acids long. CDR3 sequence reads: CAWSGVLTDQPQHF. Here the CDR3 DNA reads TGTGCCTGGAGTGGAGTCCTTACCGATCAGCCCCAGCATTTT.

The sample holds one count of this clone. The chain employs TRBV19 and TRBJ1-6; 8 nucleotides agree with TRBD1. Trimming cost V 5 bases and J 7 bases; bases outside gene matches: 10. There are 16 residues in the CDR3. Germline-derived CDR1 and CDR2 are LNHDA and SQIVND (reference sequence). The CDR3: CASSEIPGQANSPLHF. In nucleotides, the CDR3 is TGTGCCAGTAGTGAAATTCCGGGACAGGCCAATTCACCCCTCCACTTT.

This chain uses TRBV5-1 with TRBJ2-1, with 8 bases fitting TRBD2. Germline CDR1 is SGHRS and CDR2 is YFSETQ. The V segment lost 4 bases and the J segment 10 bases; nucleotides outside the gene matches: 7. There are 13 residues in the CDR3. The CDR3 DNA is TGCGCCAGCAGCACCGGGACTAGGGACGAGCAGTTCTTC. Protein sequence: CASSTGTRDEQFF. The whole variable domain, filled in from reference TRBV5-1 and TRBJ2-1, reads KAGVTQTPRYLIKTRGQQVTLSCSPISGHRSVSWYQQTPGQGLQFLFEYFSETQRNKGNFPGRFSGRQFSNSRSEMNVSTLELGDSALYLCASSTGTRDEQFFGPGTRLTVL.

The chain is built from TRBV6-5 and TRBJ1-1; maybe TRBD1 (5 bases). This CDR3 comprises 15 residues. V was pared by 2 bases and J by 3 bases, with 13 bases between. CDR1 is MNHEY and CDR2 is SVGAGI in the germline V gene. CDR3 DNA sequence: TGTGCCAGCAGTTACGGGGAGGGGCGGCACACTGAAGCTTTCTTT. Its protein product is CASSYGEGRHTEAFF.

The chain combines TRBV6-6 with TRBJ2-7; D not certain. In germline, CDR1 is MNHNY, CDR2 SVGAGI (reference sequence). The germline V and J ends were trimmed by 0 bases and 4 bases, with 7 bases remaining between them. CDR3 length: 13 residues. The CDR3 sequence: CASSYSNQYEQYF. CDR3 sequence (DNA): TGTGCCAGCAGTTACTCGAATCAGTACGAGCAGTACTTC.

The V call is TRBV7-2, the J call TRBJ2-7; perhaps TRBD2 as D (7 bases). Germline V gene data show CDR1 as SGHTA and CDR2 as FQGNSA. V dropped 4 bases and J dropped 2 bases, with 15 bases sitting between them. This CDR3 spans 15 amino acids. The CDR3 protein is CASSSQLGGPYEQYF. In DNA, the CDR3 is TGTGCCAGCAGCTCCCAACTGGGGGGGCCCTACGAGCAGTACTTC.

The V and J genes are TRBV19 and TRBJ1-2, with 8 bases that match TRBD1. With V trimmed by 5 bases and J by 4 bases, 6 bases remained unmatched. Germline CDR1 reads LNHDA; CDR2 reads SQIVND (reference sequence). The CDR3 has 14 residues. For the CDR3, the DNA is TGTGCCAGTAGTTCCCAGGGGGCGACCTATGGCTACACCTTC. Translation gives CASSSQGATYGYTF.

This clone was found once. The chain has TRBV30 and TRBJ1-1; D is unclear. V dropped 4 bases and J dropped 1 base, with 4 bases sitting between them. In germline, CDR1 is GTSNPN, CDR2 SVGIG (reference sequence). This CDR3 contains 11 residues. In nucleotides, the CDR3 is TGTGCCTGGATCAGGAACACTGAAGCTTTCTTT. This encodes CAWIRNTEAFF.

The gene calls are TRBV29-1 and TRBJ2-4; 8 bases agree with TRBD1. The V and J ends lost 7 bases and 1 base, in that order; junction bases with no gene match: 15. This CDR3 is 17 amino acids long. The germline CDR1 and CDR2 sequences are SQVTM and ANQGSEA. CDR3 DNA sequence: TGCAGCGGGAACAGGGGGTTCGGGAGTATGGCCAAAAACATTCAGTACTTC. Amino acids: CSGNRGFGSMAKNIQYF.

The chain employs TRBV5-1 and TRBJ1-2, with TRBD1 identical over 9 bases. CDR1 and CDR2 from the germline V gene are SGHRS and YFSETQ. V was clipped by 5 bases and J by 7 bases; unmatched bases: 12. This CDR3 comprises 15 residues. The CDR3 sequence is CASSQGQGGIPGYTF. The CDR3 DNA sequence: TGCGCCAGCAGTCAGGGACAGGGTGGAATTCCTGGCTACACCTTC.